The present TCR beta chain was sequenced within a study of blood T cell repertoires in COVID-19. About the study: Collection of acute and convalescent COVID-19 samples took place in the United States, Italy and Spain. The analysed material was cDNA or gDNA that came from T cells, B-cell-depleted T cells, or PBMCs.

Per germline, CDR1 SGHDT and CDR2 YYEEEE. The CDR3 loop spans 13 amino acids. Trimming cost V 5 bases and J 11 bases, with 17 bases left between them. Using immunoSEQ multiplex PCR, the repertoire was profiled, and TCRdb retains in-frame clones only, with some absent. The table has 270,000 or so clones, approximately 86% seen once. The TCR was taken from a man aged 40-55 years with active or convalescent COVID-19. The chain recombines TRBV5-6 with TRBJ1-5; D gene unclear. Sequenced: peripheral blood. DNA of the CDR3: TGTGCCAGCAGTCATCGTAGGGCGGGAGCCCAGCATTTT. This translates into CASSHRRAGAQHF.